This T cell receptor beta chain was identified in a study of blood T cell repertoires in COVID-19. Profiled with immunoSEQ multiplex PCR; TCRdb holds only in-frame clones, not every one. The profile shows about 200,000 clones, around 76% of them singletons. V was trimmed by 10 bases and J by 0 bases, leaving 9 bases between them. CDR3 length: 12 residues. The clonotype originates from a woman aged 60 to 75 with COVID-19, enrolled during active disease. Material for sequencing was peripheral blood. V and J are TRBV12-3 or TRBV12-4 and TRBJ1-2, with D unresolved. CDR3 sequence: CATSDSNYGYTF. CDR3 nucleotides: TGTGCCACCTCGGACTCTAACTATGGCTACACCTTC.